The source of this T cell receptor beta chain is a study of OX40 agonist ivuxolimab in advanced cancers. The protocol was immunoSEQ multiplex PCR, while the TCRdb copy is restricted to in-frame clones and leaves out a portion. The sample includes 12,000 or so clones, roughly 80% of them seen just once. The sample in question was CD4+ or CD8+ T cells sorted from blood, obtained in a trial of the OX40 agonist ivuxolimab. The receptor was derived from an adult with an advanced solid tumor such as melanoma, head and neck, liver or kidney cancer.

The CDR3 here is CASRGTVGYGYTF. CDR3 sequence (DNA): TGCGCCAGCAGAGGGACAGTGGGCTATGGCTACACCTTC. The V gene is TRBV10-1, the J gene TRBJ1-2; 7 bases align to TRBD1. V lost 6 bases, J lost 4 bases, and 5 bases stayed unmatched. Germline V gives CDR1 WNHNN, CDR2 SYGVQD (reference sequence). This CDR3 comprises 13 residues.